The subject of this entry is one TCR beta chain. At least ten counts were recorded for this clonotype. Its specific antigen is unknown. Base qualities are not recorded, but no much larger clone differs from it by a single base. This sample was included in a study of T-cell memory formation after mild COVID-19 (dated by TCRdb to the early 2020s). Study-level background: TCR sequence clusters from the two donors were largely donor specific. The cohort comprised two young, previously healthy adult volunteers, one female and one male. Longitudinal TCRalpha and TCRbeta repertoire sequencing tracked T-cell clones expanding and contracting after mild COVID-19 in two donors.

Spanning cysteine to phenylalanine, the CDR3 consists of 14 amino acids. CDR3 DNA is the only sequence kept; it has 42 bases, read in frame from the first base. At the junction V is shortened by 9 bases and J by 2 bases; bases outside the gene matches: 5. The instrument was an Illumina NovaSeq 6000. TCRalpha and TCRbeta cDNA libraries were built by 5'RACE with constant-segment primers, adding sample barcodes and unique molecular identifiers. Trizol reagent was used to extract RNA from every sample. The libraries were amplified in two PCR steps, and the second step added a second sample barcode and Illumina TruSeq adapters. The libraries were sequenced on an Illumina NovaSeq using 2 x 150 bp paired-end reads. As for the original processing: With migec v1.2.7, reads were demultiplexed and then collapsed into UMI-guided consensus sequences. With mixcr v2.1.11, UMI consensuses were aligned to TRA and TRB V and J templates and assembled into clonotypes. Clonotypes were classified as expanded or contracted when called significant by both edgeR and NoisET, with noise models trained on biological replicates. For edgeR calls, the thresholds were a false discovery rate-adjusted p below 0.01 and a log2 fold-change of 1. As an exploratory analysis of dynamics, max-normalized trajectories of the 1000 most abundant clonotypes were examined by PCA with hierarchical clustering. Each responding clone was given a CD4 or CD8 phenotype based on the CD4+ and CD8+ repertoires, which had been sequenced separately. TCRdb reanalyzed the raw reads on its own, using fastp at Q25 for trimming and MiXCR for clone calling, and kept in-frame beta chains. Merged by CDR3 protein, the rows form single entries marked with the most common genes and DNA. For this entry, the V and J calls and clone size follow TCRdb and not the study's own pipeline. The sample contains 530,000 or so distinct CDR3 sequences, 15% to 20% of them found a single time. The ten largest account for about 8.1% of the sample.

PBMCs were isolated by Ficoll-Paque density gradient centrifugation. What the research found in general, with its limitations: The second-wave clones that peaked on day 37 were not confirmed to be SARS-CoV-2 specific. The detection of some responding clones in pre-infection memory suggests that pre-existing cross-reactive memory T cells joined the SARS-CoV-2 response. Clones that contracted from day 15 to 85 showed balanced CD4/CD8 phenotypes, whereas a second wave of clones that expanded from day 15 to 37 leaned towards CD4+. The study included only a couple of mild cases, and larger cohorts that include severe cases with pre-infection samples were judged to be necessary. Contracting CD4+ clones were found mainly in CM and EM memory subsets, while CD8+ clones were enriched in EMRA.

The chain was built from TRBV12-3 or TRBV12-4 and TRBJ2-1; a stretch of 9 junction bases matches TRBD2. Material for sequencing was PBMCs or a T cell subset sorted from them (not recorded which). The sequence derives from an adult woman who had mild COVID-19 (a few samples of this study predate the infection). The sample titles of this study are shuffled in the database, so cell type and time point are left out; the donor was told from shared clones. The CDR3 reads as follows: CASLLAGPYNEQFF. The nucleotides are TGTGCCAGTCTCCTAGCGGGGCCCTACAATGAGCAGTTCTTC.